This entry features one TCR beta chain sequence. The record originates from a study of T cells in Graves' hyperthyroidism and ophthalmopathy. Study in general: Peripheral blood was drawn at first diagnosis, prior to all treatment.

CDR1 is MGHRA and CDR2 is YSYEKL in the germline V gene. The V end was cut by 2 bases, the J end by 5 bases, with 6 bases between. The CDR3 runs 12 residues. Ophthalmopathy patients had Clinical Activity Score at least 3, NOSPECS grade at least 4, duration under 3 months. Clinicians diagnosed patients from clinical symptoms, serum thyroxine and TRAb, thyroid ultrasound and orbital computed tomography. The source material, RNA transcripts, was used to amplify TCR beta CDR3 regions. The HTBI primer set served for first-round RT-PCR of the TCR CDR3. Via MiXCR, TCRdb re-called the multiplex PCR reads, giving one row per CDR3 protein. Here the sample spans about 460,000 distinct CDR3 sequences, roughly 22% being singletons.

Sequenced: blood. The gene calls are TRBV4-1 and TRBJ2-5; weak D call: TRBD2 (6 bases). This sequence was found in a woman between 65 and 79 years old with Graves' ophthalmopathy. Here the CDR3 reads CASSQRGETQYF. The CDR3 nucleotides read TGCGCCAGCAGCCAACGGGGGGAGACCCAGTACTTC.